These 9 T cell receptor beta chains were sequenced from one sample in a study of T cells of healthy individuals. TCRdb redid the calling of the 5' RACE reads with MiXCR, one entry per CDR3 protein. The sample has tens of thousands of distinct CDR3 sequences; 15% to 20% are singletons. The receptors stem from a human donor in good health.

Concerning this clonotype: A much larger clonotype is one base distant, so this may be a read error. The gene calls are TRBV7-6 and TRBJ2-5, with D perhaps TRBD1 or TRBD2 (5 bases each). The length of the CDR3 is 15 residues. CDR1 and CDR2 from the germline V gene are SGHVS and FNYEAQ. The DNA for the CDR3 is TGTGCCAGCAGCTTAGTACTACGGTTAGGGGAGACCCAGTGCTTC. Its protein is CASSLVLRLGETQCF.

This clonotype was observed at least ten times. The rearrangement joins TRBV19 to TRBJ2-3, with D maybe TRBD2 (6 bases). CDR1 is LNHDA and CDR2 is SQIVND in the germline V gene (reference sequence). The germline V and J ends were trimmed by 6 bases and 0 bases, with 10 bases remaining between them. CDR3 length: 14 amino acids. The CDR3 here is CASRGTSSTDTQYF. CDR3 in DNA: TGTGCCAGTAGAGGGACTTCTAGCACAGATACGCAGTATTTT.

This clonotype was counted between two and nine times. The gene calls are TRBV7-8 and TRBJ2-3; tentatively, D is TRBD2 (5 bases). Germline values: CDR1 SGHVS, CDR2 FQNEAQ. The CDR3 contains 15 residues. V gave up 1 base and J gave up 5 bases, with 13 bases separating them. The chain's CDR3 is CASSLERWGEDTQYF. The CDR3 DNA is TGTGCCAGCAGCTTAGAGCGGTGGGGTGAAGATACGCAGTATTTT. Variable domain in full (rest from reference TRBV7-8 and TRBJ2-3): GAGVSQSPRYKVAKRGQDVALRCDPISGHVSLFWYQQALGQGPEFLTYFQNEAQLDKSGLPSDRFFAERPEGSVSTLKIQRTQQEDSAVYLCASSLERWGEDTQYFGPGTRLTVL.

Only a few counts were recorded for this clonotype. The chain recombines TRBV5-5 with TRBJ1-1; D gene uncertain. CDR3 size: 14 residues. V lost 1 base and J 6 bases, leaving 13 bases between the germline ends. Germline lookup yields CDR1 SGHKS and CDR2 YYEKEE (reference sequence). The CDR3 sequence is CASSLYSIGAEAFF. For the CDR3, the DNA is TGTGCCAGCAGCTTGTACTCCATTGGCGCTGAAGCTTTCTTT. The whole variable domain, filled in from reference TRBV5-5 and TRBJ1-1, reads DAGVTQSPTHLIKTRGQQVTLRCSPISGHKSVSWYQQVLGQGPQFIFQYYEKEERGRGNFPDRFSARQFPNYSSELNVNALLLGDSALYLCASSLYSIGAEAFFGQGTRLTVV.

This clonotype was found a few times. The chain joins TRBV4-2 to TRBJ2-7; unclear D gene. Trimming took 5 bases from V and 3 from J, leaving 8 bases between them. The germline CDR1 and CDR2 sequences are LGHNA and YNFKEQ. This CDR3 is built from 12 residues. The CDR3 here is CASSKAGYEQYF. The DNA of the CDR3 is TGTGCCAGCAGCAAAGCCGGCTACGAGCAGTACTTC.

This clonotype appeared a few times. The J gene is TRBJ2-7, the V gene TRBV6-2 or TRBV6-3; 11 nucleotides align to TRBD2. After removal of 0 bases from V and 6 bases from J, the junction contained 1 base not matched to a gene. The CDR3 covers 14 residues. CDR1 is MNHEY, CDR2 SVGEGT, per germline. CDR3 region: CASSYSGTSGEQYF. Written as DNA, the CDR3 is TGTGCCAGCAGTTACTCTGGGACTAGCGGCGAGCAGTACTTC.

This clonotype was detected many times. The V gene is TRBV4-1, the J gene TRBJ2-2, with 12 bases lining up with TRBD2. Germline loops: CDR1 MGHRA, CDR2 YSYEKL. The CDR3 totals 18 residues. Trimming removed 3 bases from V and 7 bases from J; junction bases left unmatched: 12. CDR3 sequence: CASSHRTSGTGWVGELFF. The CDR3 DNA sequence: TGCGCCAGCAGCCACAGGACTAGCGGGACGGGTTGGGTCGGGGAGCTGTTTTTT.

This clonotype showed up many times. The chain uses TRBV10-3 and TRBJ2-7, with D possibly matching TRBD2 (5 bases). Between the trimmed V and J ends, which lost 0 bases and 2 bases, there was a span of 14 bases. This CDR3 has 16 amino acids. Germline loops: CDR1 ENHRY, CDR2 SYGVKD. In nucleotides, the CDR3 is TGTGCCATCAGTGAGTCCGTGAGGACCGGGACCTACGAGCAGTACTTC. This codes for CAISESVRTGTYEQYF.

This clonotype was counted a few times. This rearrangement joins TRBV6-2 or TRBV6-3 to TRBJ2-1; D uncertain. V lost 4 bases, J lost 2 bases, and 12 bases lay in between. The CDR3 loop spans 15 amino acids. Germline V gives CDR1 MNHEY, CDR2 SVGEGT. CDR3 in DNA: TGTGCCAGCAGTTTCCTGCTCCCTACCTACAATGAGCAGTTCTTC. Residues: CASSFLLPTYNEQFF.